This TCR beta chain was profiled in a study of OX40 agonist ivuxolimab in advanced cancers. Overall study: The study enrolled dose-escalation patients with hepatocellular carcinoma, melanoma, renal cell or head and neck cancer. The study, taken as a whole, reports: CD8+ T cells showed, on average, more clonal expansion than CD4+ cells. With doses of 0.1 to 3.0 mg/kg, CD4+ and CD8+ blood T cells had undergone clonal expansion by week 6.

The protocol was immunoSEQ multiplex PCR, while the TCRdb copy is restricted to in-frame clones and leaves out a portion. The table records around 79,000 clones, roughly 85% of them present only once. Germline V gives CDR1 MNHEY, CDR2 SVGAGI. With 4 bases removed from V and 1 base from J, the gap between germline ends came to 5 bases. CDR3 length: 13 amino acids. About this clone: The antigen remains undetermined.

This receptor was obtained from an adult with an advanced solid tumor such as melanoma, head and neck, liver or kidney cancer. The starting material was CD4+ or CD8+ T cells sorted from blood, obtained in a trial of the OX40 agonist ivuxolimab. The gene calls are TRBV6-5 and TRBJ2-1; D remains ambiguous. The CDR3 nucleotides read TGTGCCAGCAGTTCATATTCCTACAATGAGCAGTTCTTC. It yields the protein CASSSYSYNEQFF.